What follows describes a single TCR beta chain. The data stem from a study of cytomegalovirus exposure and HLA in healthy donors. Use of 60 Vbeta and 13 Jbeta primers characterized the PCR. Libraries were prepared by immunoSEQ multiplex PCR; TCRdb keeps only in-frame clonotypes and omits some of them. This listing includes 190,000 or so clones. There are 15 residues in the CDR3. V shed 6 bases and J 7 bases; nucleotides not matched to a gene: 14. CDR1 and CDR2 from the germline V gene are KGHSH and LQKENI. The chain uses TRBV18 and TRBJ2-5, with 7 nucleotides matching TRBD1. This receptor was identified in a boy younger than 18 in good health and CMV-seronegative. Sequenced input: PBMCs. The CDR3 loop reads CASSLTGVVEVTQYF. DNA of the CDR3: TGTGCCAGCTCCCTAACAGGGGTGGTGGAGGTGACCCAGTACTTC. Variable domain in full (rest from reference TRBV18 and TRBJ2-5): NAGVMQNPRHLVRRRGQEARLRCSPMKGHSHVYWYRQLPEEGLKFMVYLQKENIIDESGMPKERFSAEFPKEGPSILRIQQVVRGDSAAYFCASSLTGVVEVTQYFGPGTRLLVL.